This T cell receptor (beta chain) was sequenced for a study of blood T cell repertoires in COVID-19. CDR1 and CDR2 (germline): SGHNT, YENEEA. The V gene end was trimmed by 5 bases and the J gene end by 8 bases; junction bases not matched to a gene: 19. This CDR3 has 19 residues. The repertoire was sequenced with immunoSEQ multiplex PCR; TCRdb's copy has only in-frame clones and lacks some. The data show about 480,000 clones, roughly 90% seen once. Sequencing was performed on PBMCs or T cells enriched from blood (not recorded which). The chain is built from TRBV11-3 and TRBJ1-4; 11 bases match TRBD1. This sequence originates from a woman aged 40 to 50 who had recovered from COVID-19. The CDR3 DNA reads TGTGCCAGCAGCACCGTAATCCCGGGACAGGGGGTCCTTTACGAAAAACTGTTTTTT. Protein product: CASSTVIPGQGVLYEKLFF.